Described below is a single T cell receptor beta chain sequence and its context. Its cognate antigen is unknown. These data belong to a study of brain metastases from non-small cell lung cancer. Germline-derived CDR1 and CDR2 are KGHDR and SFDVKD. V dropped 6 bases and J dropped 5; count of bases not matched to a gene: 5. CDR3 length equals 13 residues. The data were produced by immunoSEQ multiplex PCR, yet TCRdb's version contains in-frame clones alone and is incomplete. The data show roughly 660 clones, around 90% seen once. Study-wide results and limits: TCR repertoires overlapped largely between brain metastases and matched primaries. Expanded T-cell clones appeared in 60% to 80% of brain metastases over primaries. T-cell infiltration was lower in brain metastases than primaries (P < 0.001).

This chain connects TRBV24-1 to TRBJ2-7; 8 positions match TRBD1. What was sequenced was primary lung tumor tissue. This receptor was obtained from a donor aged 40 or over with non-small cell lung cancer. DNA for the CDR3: TGTGCCACCAGTAAGGCAGGGGGCAACGAGCAGTACTTC. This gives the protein CATSKAGGNEQYF.